This T cell receptor beta chain derives from a study of blood T cell repertoires in COVID-19. On the study more broadly: Spain, Italy and the United States supplied samples that represented acute and convalescent COVID-19.

Seattle cases were enrolled at active infection and followed longitudinally. In the original workflow: Counts of nucleated cells, estimated from reference gene primer amplification, were obtained. Sequencing used immunoSEQ multiplex PCR; TCRdb keeps in-frame clones, though not all of them. V and J calls plus clone size are reproduced from that table; the DNA served to infer D and trimming. The sample has 250,000 to 350,000 clones, approximately 84% seen once. The source of this sequence is a human donor with COVID-19, enrolled during active disease. The donor label of this sample is uncertain. Material: peripheral blood.

This CDR3 reads CASSHPLGQASSTDTQYF. In DNA, the CDR3 is TGTGCCAGCAGCCATCCTTTAGGACAGGCATCTAGCACAGATACGCAGTATTTT. The V and J genes are TRBV4-2 and TRBJ2-3, with 7 bases matching TRBD1. There are 18 residues in the CDR3. Germline lookup yields CDR1 LGHNA and CDR2 YNFKEQ. Trimming cost V 3 bases and J 0 bases; bases outside gene matches: 12.